This T cell receptor (beta chain) was retrieved from a study of blood T cell repertoires in COVID-19. Study details: PBMCs, B-cell-depleted T cells, or T cells were the source of the cDNA or gDNA that made up the material.

Original methodology: Amplification of reference gene primers was used by the study to estimate nucleated cell counts. Profiled with immunoSEQ multiplex PCR; TCRdb holds only in-frame clones, not every one. For V, J and clone size, that table is used; D and trimming come from the DNA. Of fewer than 200,000 clones listed, approximately 86% are singletons. This TCR was sampled from a woman of 80 years or more with COVID-19, enrolled during active disease. The specimen was peripheral blood.

The CDR3 sequence is CASSQGQGIIRHEQYF. The CDR3, as DNA: TGCGCCAGCAGCCAAGGACAGGGTATTATTCGACACGAGCAGTACTTC. The genes are TRBV4-1 and TRBJ2-7; 7 bases are shared with TRBD1. Per the germline V gene, CDR1 is MGHRA and CDR2 is YSYEKL. J gave up 5 bases and V 1 base, and 11 bases lay outside the gene matches. The CDR3 is made up of 16 amino acids.